Following are 10 T cell receptor beta chains from one sample sequenced in a study of T-cell reconstitution after alpha-beta-depleted transplantation in children. Unique molecular identifiers were incorporated into the prepared TCRbeta library. Via MiXCR, TCRdb re-called the PCR reads, giving one row per CDR3 protein. Of roughly 280,000 distinct CDR3 sequences in the sample, around 10% were seen once. Specimen: peripheral blood, collected 180 days after TCRalphabeta/CD19-depleted stem cell transplant. These receptors were obtained from a male patient aged 2-15 years who had a stem cell transplant for chronic granulomatous disease, so the T cells may come from the graft donor.

At least ten counts were recorded for this clonotype. The chain couples TRBV7-2 to TRBJ2-6, with D uncertain. The germline V and J ends were trimmed by 8 bases and 0 bases, with 5 bases remaining between them. CDR3 length: 13 amino acids. Germline V gene sequence: CDR1 SGHTA, CDR2 FQGNSA. The CDR3 spells CASAFSGANVLTF. The CDR3 DNA sequence: TGTGCCAGCGCCTTCTCTGGGGCCAACGTCCTGACTTTC.

There are a few counts of this clonotype. The chain employs TRBV3-1 and TRBJ1-3, with D possibly being TRBD1 (6 bases). Trimming pared 3 bases from V and 3 bases from J, leaving 12 bases between. The CDR3 length is 15 residues. The V gene's germline CDR1 is LGHDT and CDR2 YNNKEL (reference sequence). CDR3 loop: CASSQTGRVGNTIYF. In DNA, the CDR3 is TGTGCCAGCAGCCAGACAGGACGGGTTGGAAACACCATATATTTT.

This clonotype was detected ten times or more. This chain links TRBV29-1 with TRBJ2-1, with D tentatively TRBD1 or TRBD2 (5 bases each). Per the germline V gene, CDR1 is SQVTM and CDR2 is ANQGSEA. With 4 bases removed from V and 4 bases from J, the gap between germline ends came to 11 bases. The CDR3 has 13 residues. The CDR3 loop reads CSVVGTNYNEQFF. As DNA, the CDR3 is TGCAGCGTTGTGGGGACGAATTACAATGAGCAGTTCTTC.

This clonotype has only one observation. This may stem from a read error, because a much larger clone lies one nucleotide away. The missing conserved phenylalanine or tryptophan at the end of this CDR3 makes a read error likely. The V call is TRBV6-1, the J call TRBJ2-1, with TRBD2 matching 13 bases. V was clipped by 4 bases and J by 9 bases; unmatched bases: 3. Germline CDR1 reads MNHNS; CDR2 reads SASEGT. This CDR3 is 14 amino acids long. In DNA form, the CDR3 reads TGTGCCAGCAGTGGGGGACTAGCGGGAAGTGAGCAGTTCTGC. Its protein product is CASSGGLAGSEQFC.

This clonotype was seen ten or more times. Mismatch with germline at one junction end may stem from a read error. This rearrangement joins TRBV12-3 or TRBV12-4 to TRBJ1-1, with D uncertain. This CDR3 is built from 13 residues. CDR3 sequence reads: CASSLAANTEAFF. CDR3 DNA: TGCGCCAGCAGCTTGGCGGCGAACACTGAAGCTTTCTTT.

This clonotype was counted at least ten times. The chain employs TRBV5-6 and TRBJ1-2; D unresolved. Germline lookup yields CDR1 SGHDT and CDR2 YYEEEE. Trimming removed 4 bases at V and 8 bases at J, with 9 bases between. This CDR3 has 11 residues. CDR3 sequence: CASSRDGGYTF. In nucleotides, the CDR3 is TGTGCCAGCAGCCGTGACGGGGGCTACACCTTC.

In its sample, this clonotype was seen many times. V gene TRBV12-3 or TRBV12-4 combines with J gene TRBJ2-3; 9 bases fit TRBD2. V was pared by 4 bases and J by 4 bases, with 6 bases of the junction left unmatched. CDR3 length: 15 amino acids. The CDR3 DNA sequence: TGTGCCAGCAGTTCCCTAGCGGGGCTCCCAGATACGCAGTATTTT. Amino acid sequence: CASSSLAGLPDTQYF.

This clonotype occurred once. One base away lies a much larger clone, so this may be a sequencing read error. The conserved phenylalanine or tryptophan normally closing the CDR3 is absent here, so this likely arose from a read error. CDR3 sequence reads: CASSPTGRSEAFI. The CDR3 DNA sequence: TGTGCCAGCTCACCGACAGGGCGGTCTGAAGCTTTCATT. This chain joins TRBV18 and TRBJ1-1; 7 bases match TRBD1. Losses at the gene ends were 3 bases for V and 6 bases for J; bases not matched to a gene: 4. This CDR3 contains 13 residues. The germline CDR1 and CDR2 sequences are KGHSH and LQKENI.

This clonotype was recorded at least ten times. CDR3 residues: CASSSGKTSGNSYEQYF. Here the CDR3 DNA reads TGTGCCAGCAGCTCGGGGAAGACTAGCGGGAACTCCTACGAGCAGTACTTC. The chain joins TRBV7-2 to TRBJ2-7; 11 bases agree with TRBD2. V was pared by 4 bases and J by 0 bases, with 8 bases of the junction left unmatched. CDR1 and CDR2 from the germline V gene are SGHTA and FQGNSA. This CDR3 contains 17 residues. Based on the CDR3 plus reference TRBV7-2 and TRBJ2-7, the full variable domain is GAGVSQSPSNKVTEKGKDVELRCDPISGHTALYWYRQSLGQGLEFLIYFQGNSAPDKSGLPSDRFSAERTGGSVSTLTIQRTQQEDSAVYLCASSSGKTSGNSYEQYFGPGTRLTVT.

The sample holds many counts of this clonotype. The chain carries TRBV6-5 and TRBJ2-6; 7 bases agree with TRBD1. J was trimmed by 0 bases and V by 0 bases; bases with no gene match: 2. Germline V gene lookup returns CDR1 MNHEY and CDR2 SVGAGI. This CDR3 has 17 amino acids. In nucleotides, the CDR3 is TGTGCCAGCAGTTACTCGTCAGGGGGCTCTGGGGCCAACGTCCTGACTTTC. Translated: CASSYSSGGSGANVLTF.